The present T cell receptor (beta chain) was sequenced within a study of T cells in Graves' hyperthyroidism and ophthalmopathy. Study findings and constraints: Among clonotypes expanded in thyroid above 0.001, most were also found in blood. The model's output predicted ophthalmopathy at a median of about 6.5 months prior to onset.

Germline V gives CDR1 LNHDA, CDR2 SQIVND (reference sequence). The CDR3 sequence is 18 residues long. V shed 8 bases and J 15 bases; nucleotides not matched to a gene: 28. Remarks on this clonotype: Antigen specificity is unknown.

Amplified TCR beta CDR3 regions derived from RNA transcripts. Carried out on the TCR CDR3, a first-round RT-PCR used the HTBI primer set. TCRdb redid the calling of the multiplex PCR reads with MiXCR, one entry per CDR3 protein. The table records roughly 56,000 distinct CDR3 sequences, less than 50% of them present only once. On the basis of clinical symptoms, serum thyroxine and TRAb, thyroid ultrasound and orbital computed tomography, diagnoses were made. Cells are PBMCs isolated from more than 8.5 ml of fresh blood. V gene TRBV19 combines with J gene TRBJ2-1, with 10 bases identical to TRBD2. Sequencing input: blood. This TCR came from a woman younger than 45 with Graves' ophthalmopathy. Here the CDR3 DNA reads TGTGCCAGTGGTAGATACCAGACTCTAGCGGGAGTGGAAATCGACGGGTTCTTC. This codes for CASGRYQTLAGVEIDGFF.